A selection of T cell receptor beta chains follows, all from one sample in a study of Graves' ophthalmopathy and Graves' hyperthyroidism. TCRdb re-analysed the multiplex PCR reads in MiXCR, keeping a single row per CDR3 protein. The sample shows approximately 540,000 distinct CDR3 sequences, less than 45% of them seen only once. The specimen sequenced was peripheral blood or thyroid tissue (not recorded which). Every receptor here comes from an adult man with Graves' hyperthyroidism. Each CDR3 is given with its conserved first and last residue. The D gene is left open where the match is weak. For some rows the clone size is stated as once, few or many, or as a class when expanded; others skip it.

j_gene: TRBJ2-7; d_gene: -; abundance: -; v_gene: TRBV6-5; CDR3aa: CASSEIIVYEQYF; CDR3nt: TGTGCCAGCAGTGAAATTATAGTCTACGAGCAGTACTTC
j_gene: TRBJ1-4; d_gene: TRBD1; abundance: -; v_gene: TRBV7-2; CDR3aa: CASSMRQGALNEKLFF; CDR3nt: TGTGCCAGCAGCATGAGACAGGGGGCCCTAAATGAAAAACTGTTTTTT
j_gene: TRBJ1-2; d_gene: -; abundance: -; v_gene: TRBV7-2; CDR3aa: CASSQQGVGPYGYTF; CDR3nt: TGTGCCAGCAGTCAACAGGGTGTGGGGCCTTATGGCTACACCTTC
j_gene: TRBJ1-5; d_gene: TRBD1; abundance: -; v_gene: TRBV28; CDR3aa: CASSNGDRVGDQPQHF; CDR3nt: TGTGCCAGCAGTAACGGGGACAGGGTTGGGGATCAGCCCCAGCATTTT
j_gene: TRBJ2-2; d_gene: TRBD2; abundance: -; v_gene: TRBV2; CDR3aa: CASGGGLAAGGNTGGLFF; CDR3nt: TGTGCCAGCGGCGGGGGACTAGCCGCCGGCGGAAACACCGGGGGGCTGTTTTTT
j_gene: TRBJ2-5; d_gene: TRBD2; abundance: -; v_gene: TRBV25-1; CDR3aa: CARRLGLAGVGGQETQYF; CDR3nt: TGTGCTAGACGACTGGGACTAGCGGGAGTAGGGGGCCAAGAGACCCAGTACTTC
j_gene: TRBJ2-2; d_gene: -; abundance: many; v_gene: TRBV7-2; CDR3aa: CASSLYFVGELFF; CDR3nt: TGTGCCAGCAGCTTGTATTTTGTCGGGGAGCTGTTTTTT
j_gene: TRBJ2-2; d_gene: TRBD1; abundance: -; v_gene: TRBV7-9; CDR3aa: CASSPRQGAAGELFF; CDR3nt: TGTGCCAGCAGCCCACGACAGGGGGCCGCCGGGGAGCTGTTTTTT
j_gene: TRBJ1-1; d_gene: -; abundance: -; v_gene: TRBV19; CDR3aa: CASKRGGGLGTEAFF; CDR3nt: TGTGCCAGTAAGAGGGGGGGGGGGCTTGGCACTGAAGCTTTCTTT
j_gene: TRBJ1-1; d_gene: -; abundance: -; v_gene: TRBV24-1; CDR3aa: CATSVPGYEAFF; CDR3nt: TGTGCCACCAGTGTTCCGGGATATGAAGCTTTCTTT
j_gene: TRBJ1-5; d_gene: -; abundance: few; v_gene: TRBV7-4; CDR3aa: CASSRKVYSNQPQHF; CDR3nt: TGTGCCAGCAGCCGCAAGGTCTATAGCAATCAGCCCCAGCATTTT
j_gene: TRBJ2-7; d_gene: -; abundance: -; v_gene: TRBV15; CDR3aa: CATSSQGPPVNGVHEQYF; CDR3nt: TGTGCCACCAGCAGCCAAGGGCCCCCAGTCAATGGAGTCCACGAGCAGTACTTC
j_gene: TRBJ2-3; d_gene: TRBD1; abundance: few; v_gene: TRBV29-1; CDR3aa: CSVEDQQGVLSTDTQYF; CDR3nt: TGCAGCGTTGAAGACCAACAGGGGGTACTGTCCACAGATACGCAGTATTTT
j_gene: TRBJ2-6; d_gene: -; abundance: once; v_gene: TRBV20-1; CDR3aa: CSAERMTGANVLTF; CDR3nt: TGCAGTGCCGAAAGAATGACAGGGGCCAACGTCCTGACTTTC
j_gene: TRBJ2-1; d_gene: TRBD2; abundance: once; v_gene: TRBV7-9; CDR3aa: CASSSELAAYNEQFF; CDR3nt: TGTGCTAGCAGCTCGGAACTAGCGGCCTACAATGAGCAGTTCTTC
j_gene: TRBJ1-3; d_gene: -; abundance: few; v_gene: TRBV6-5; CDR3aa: CASSYSQGNTIYF; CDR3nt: TGTGCCAGCAGTTACTCTCAGGGAAACACCATATATTTT
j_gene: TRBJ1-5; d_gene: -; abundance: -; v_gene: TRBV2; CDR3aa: CASLAGNNNQPQHF; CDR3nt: TGTGCCAGCTTGGCCGGGAATAACAATCAGCCCCAGCATTTT
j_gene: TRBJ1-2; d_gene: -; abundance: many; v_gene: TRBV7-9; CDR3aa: CASSLGPNLGLTYGYTF; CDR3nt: TGTGCCAGCAGCTTAGGGCCCAATTTGGGGCTTACCTATGGCTACACCTTC
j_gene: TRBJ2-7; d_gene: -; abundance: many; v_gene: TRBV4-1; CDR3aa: CASSRSEQGYEQYF; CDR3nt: TGCGCCAGCAGCCGGTCGGAACAGGGATACGAGCAGTACTTC
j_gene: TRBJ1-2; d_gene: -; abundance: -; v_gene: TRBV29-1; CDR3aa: CSVERGPGYTF; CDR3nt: TGCAGCGTTGAGCGGGGGCCTGGCTACACCTTC
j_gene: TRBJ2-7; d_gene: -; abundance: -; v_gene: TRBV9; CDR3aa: CASSLGGGHEQYF; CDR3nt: TGTGCCAGCAGTTTGGGGGGTGGGCACGAGCAGTACTTC
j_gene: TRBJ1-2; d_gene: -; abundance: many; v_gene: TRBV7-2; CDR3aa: CASSLQGTKVYGYTF; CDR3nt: TGTGCCAGCAGCTTACAGGGAACGAAAGTCTATGGCTACACCTTC
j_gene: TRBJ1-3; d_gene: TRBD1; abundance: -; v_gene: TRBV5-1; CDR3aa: CASSLEGGRGNTIYF; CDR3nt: TGCGCCAGCAGCTTGGAAGGGGGCAGAGGAAACACCATATATTTT
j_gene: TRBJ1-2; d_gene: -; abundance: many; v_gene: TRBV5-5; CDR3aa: CASSPTNRELTYGYTF; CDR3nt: TGTGCCAGCAGCCCTACAAACAGGGAACTAACCTATGGCTACACCTTC
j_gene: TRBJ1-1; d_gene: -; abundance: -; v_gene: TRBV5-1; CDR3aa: CASSLFVNTEAFF; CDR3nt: TGCGCCAGCAGTCTTTTCGTCAACACTGAAGCTTTCTTT
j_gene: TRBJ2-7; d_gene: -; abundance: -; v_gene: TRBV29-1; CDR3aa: CSVTLGASYNEQYF; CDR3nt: TGCAGCGTTACGTTAGGGGCATCCTACAATGAGCAGTACTTC
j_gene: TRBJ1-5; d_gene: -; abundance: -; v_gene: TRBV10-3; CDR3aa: CATRNRQGSNQPQHF; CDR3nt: TGTGCCACCCGGAATAGGCAGGGGAGTAATCAGCCCCAGCATTTT
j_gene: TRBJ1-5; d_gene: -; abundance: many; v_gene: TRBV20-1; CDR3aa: CSARDGGVFSNQPQHF; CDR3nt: TGCAGTGCTAGAGACGGGGGGGTTTTTAGCAATCAGCCCCAGCATTTT
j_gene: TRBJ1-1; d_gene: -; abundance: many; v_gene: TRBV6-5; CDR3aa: CASSRTGPELNTEAFF; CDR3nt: TGTGCCAGCAGTCGAACGGGGCCGGAGTTGAACACTGAAGCTTTCTTT
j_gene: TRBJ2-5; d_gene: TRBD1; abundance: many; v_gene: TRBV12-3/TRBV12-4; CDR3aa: CASTARTGAAKTQYF; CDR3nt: TGTGCCAGCACCGCTAGGACAGGGGCGGCGAAGACCCAGTACTTC
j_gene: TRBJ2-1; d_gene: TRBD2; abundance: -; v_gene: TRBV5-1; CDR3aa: CASSEGGPYNEQFF; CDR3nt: TGCGCCAGCAGCGAGGGAGGGCCCTACAATGAGCAGTTCTTC
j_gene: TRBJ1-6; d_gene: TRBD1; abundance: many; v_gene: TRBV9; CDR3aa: CASSPRDRGSRSPLHF; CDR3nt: TGTGCCAGCAGCCCCCGGGACAGGGGGTCGCGGTCACCCCTCCACTTT
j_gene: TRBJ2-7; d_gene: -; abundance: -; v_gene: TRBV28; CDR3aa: CASSPSGRRVGEEQYF; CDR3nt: TGTGCCAGCAGCCCTTCGGGACGGCGGGTTGGGGAAGAGCAGTACTTC
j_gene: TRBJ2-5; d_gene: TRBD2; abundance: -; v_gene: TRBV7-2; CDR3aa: CASSQRAGVSGGMAKTQYF; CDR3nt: TGTGCCAGCAGCCAGCGGGCAGGGGTTAGCGGGGGGATGGCGAAGACCCAGTACTTC
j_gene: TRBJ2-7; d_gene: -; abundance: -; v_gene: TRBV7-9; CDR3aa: CASGPGGGSTGELYF; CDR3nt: TGTGCCAGCGGACCCGGAGGGGGGTCCACCGGGGAGCTGTACTTC
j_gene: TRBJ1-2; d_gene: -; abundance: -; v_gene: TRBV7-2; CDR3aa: CASSKGGYTF; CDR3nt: TGTGCCAGCAGCAAGGGAGGCTACACCTTC
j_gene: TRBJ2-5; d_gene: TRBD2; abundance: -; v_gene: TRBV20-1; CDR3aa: CSAYSSTSGRFQHF; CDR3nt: TGCAGTGCCTACTCATCAACTAGCGGGAGGTTTCAGCACTTC
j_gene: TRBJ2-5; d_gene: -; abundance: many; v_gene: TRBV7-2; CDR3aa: CASSFDATQYF; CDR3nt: TGTGCCAGCAGCTTCGACGCGACCCAGTACTTC